The clone carrying this T cell receptor (beta chain) was counted ten times or more. Its target is unknown. Source study methods: Across clinicopathological groups, CDR3 differences served as the basis for building a distant-metastasis classifier for papillary thyroid cancer. MiXCR re-clonotyped the PCR reads for TCRdb. The authors' filters were not applied to this entry. The repertoire includes tens of thousands of clones, approximately 12% of them detected once, and roughly 9.6% sits in the top ten. Each patient went into thyroid surgery without having received any treatment. These data belong to a study of metastatic and nonmetastatic thyroid tumors. Study-level information: Across peripheral blood and tumor or nodule tissue samples taken from malignant and benign thyroid patients, the repertoires were compared with one another. Overall study findings and caveats: A significant increase in TCR beta diversity was reportedly seen in malignant thyroid tumors relative to benign nodules, in blood and tumor.

The germline CDR1 and CDR2 sequences are DFQATT and SNEGSKA (reference sequence). This CDR3 contains 14 residues. After removal of 6 bases from V and 4 bases from J, the junction contained 10 bases not matched to a gene. The chain is built from TRBV20-1 and TRBJ1-1; the match to TRBD1 covers 8 bases. Material for sequencing was tumor tissue. The sequence came from a female donor with papillary thyroid cancer or a benign thyroid nodule (not recorded which). Some clones in this sample may be carry-over from other donors' samples. The DNA of the CDR3 is TGCAGTGCCCCGGGGAGGACAGGGTCCACTGAAGCTTTCTTT. It specifies CSAPGRTGSTEAFF.